The 5 T cell receptor beta chains in this list originate from one sample, sequenced in a study of OX40 agonist ivuxolimab in advanced cancers. Generated by immunoSEQ multiplex PCR, the TCRdb table keeps only in-frame clones and is missing some. The sample has tens of thousands of clones, roughly 84% seen once. This sample comprised CD4+ or CD8+ T cells sorted from blood, obtained in a trial of the OX40 agonist ivuxolimab. These receptors were obtained from an adult with an advanced solid tumor such as melanoma, head and neck, liver or kidney cancer.

The J gene is TRBJ2-3, the V gene TRBV30, with 10 positions matching TRBD2. The CDR3 is 14 amino acids. V dropped 2 bases and J dropped 4; count of bases not matched to a gene: 3. Germline CDR1 and CDR2: GTSNPN and SVGIG (reference sequence). CDR3 region: CAWSTSGNADTQYF. The CDR3 DNA reads as TGTGCCTGGAGTACTAGCGGGAACGCAGATACGCAGTATTTT. The whole variable domain, remainder taken from reference TRBV30 and TRBJ2-3, is SQTIHQWPATLVQPVGSPLSLECTVEGTSNPNLYWYRQAAGRGLQLLFYSVGIGQISSEVPQNLSASRPQDRQFILSSKKLLLSDSGFYLCAWSTSGNADTQYFGPGTRLTVL.

This chain uses TRBV6-5 with TRBJ2-7; 8 bases align to TRBD1. The CDR3 runs to 14 residues. CDR1 MNHEY and CDR2 SVGAGI come from the germline V gene. Unmatched junction bases numbered 5, after V lost 6 bases and J lost 1 base. The CDR3 DNA follows: TGTGCCAGCAGGCCCTACAGGGGGTCCTACGAGCAGTACTTC. Translating it yields CASRPYRGSYEQYF.

This clone showed up just a few times. V is TRBV9 and J is TRBJ2-3; the D gene is possibly TRBD2 (6 bases). Trimming shortened V by 0 bases and J by 4 bases, and 15 bases separated the two germline ends. Germline lookup yields CDR1 SGDLS and CDR2 YYNGEE. The CDR3 is made up of 16 amino acids. In nucleotides, the CDR3 is TGTGCCAGCAGCGTAGTCGGGAGCAGCCTATCAGATACGCAGTATTTT. This gives the protein CASSVVGSSLSDTQYF.

The chain couples TRBV4-2 to TRBJ2-3; 13 bases align to TRBD2. Germline CDR1 reads LGHNA; CDR2 reads YNFKEQ. This CDR3 comprises 16 residues. V shed 3 bases and J 4 bases; nucleotides not matched to a gene: 4. The CDR3 spells CASSHQTSGGPDTQYF. The CDR3, as DNA: TGTGCCAGCAGCCATCAGACTAGCGGGGGGCCAGATACGCAGTATTTT.

The rearrangement joins TRBV20-1 to TRBJ2-1, with D unclear. Germline values: CDR1 DFQATT, CDR2 SNEGSKA (reference sequence). Trimming took 3 bases from V and 12 from J, leaving 9 bases between them. The CDR3 is made up of 10 amino acids. The CDR3 reads CSASRVGQFF. The CDR3 bases are TGCAGTGCTAGTCGGGTAGGGCAGTTCTTC.